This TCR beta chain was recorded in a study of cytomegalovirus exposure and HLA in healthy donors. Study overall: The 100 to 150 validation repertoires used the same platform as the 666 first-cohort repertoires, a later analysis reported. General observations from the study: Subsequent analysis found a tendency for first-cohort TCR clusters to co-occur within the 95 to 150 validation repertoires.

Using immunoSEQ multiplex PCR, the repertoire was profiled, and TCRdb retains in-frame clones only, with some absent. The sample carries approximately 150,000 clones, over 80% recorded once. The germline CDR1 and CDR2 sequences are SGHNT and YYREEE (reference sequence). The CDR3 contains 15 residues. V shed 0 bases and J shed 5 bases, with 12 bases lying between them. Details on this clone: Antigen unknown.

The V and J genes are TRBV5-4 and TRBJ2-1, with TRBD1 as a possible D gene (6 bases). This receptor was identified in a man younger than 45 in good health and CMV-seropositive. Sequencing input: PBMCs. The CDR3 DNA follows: TGTGCCAGCAGCTTGGCCATCACAGGGAACAATGAGCAGTTCTTC. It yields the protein CASSLAITGNNEQFF. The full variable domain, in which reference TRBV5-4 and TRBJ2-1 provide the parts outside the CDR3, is ETGVTQSPTHLIKTRGQQVTLRCSSQSGHNTVSWYQQALGQGPQFIFQYYREEENGRGNFPPRFSGLQFPNYSSELNVNALELDDSALYLCASSLAITGNNEQFFGPGTRLTVL.